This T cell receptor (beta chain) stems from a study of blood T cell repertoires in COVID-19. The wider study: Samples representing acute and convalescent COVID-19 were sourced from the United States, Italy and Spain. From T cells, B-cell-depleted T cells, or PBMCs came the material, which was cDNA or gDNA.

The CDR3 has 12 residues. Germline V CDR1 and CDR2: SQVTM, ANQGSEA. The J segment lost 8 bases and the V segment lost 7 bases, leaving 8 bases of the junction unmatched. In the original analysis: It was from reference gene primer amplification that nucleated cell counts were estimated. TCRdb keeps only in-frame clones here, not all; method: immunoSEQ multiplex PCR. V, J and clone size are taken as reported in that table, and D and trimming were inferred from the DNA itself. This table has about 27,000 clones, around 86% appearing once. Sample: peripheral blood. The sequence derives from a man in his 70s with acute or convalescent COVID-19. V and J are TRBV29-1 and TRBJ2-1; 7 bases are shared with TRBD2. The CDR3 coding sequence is TGCAGCGCGTTGTCGGGGGGAGATGAGCAGTTCTTC. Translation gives CSALSGGDEQFF.